The 22 T cell receptor beta chains below all came from one sample that was sequenced in a study of cytomegalovirus exposure and HLA in healthy donors. PCR employed 60 Vbeta and 13 Jbeta primers. Clones were sequenced by immunoSEQ multiplex PCR, and TCRdb holds only the in-frame ones, with some missing. The table lists 150,000 or so clones, 76% of them singletons, with 3.1% in the top ten. The material sequenced was PBMCs. The receptor set was obtained from a male donor in good health and CMV-seronegative.

This clone was recorded once. This rearrangement joins TRBV7-9 to TRBJ2-1; 9 nucleotides align to TRBD1. Germline V gene sequence: CDR1 SEHNR, CDR2 FQNEAQ (reference sequence). The CDR3 covers 16 residues. With 3 bases clipped from V and 4 bases from J, the junction kept 7 bases outside the gene matches. CDR3 region: CASSFWDRAPYNEQFF. DNA for the CDR3: TGTGCCAGCAGCTTCTGGGACAGGGCCCCTTACAATGAGCAGTTCTTC.

This clone was seen a few times. This chain joins TRBV5-1 and TRBJ1-5; D not resolved. Trimming pared 5 bases from V and 2 bases from J, leaving 14 bases between. The length of the CDR3 is 15 residues. CDR1 SGHRS and CDR2 YFSETQ come from the germline V gene. CDR3 protein: CASSTGPGGNQPQHF. In nucleotides, the CDR3 is TGCGCCAGCAGTACTGGACCCGGGGGCAATCAGCCCCAGCATTTT.

This chain joins TRBV6-5 and TRBJ1-1, with 8 bases that match TRBD1. The germline V gene encodes CDR1 MNHEY and CDR2 SVGAGI. V lost 3 bases to trimming and J lost 4 bases; unmatched junction nucleotides: 10. The CDR3 is made up of 16 amino acids. CDR3 sequence: CASSYRTGRGGTEAFF. The CDR3 nucleotides are TGTGCCAGCAGTTATAGGACAGGGAGGGGTGGCACTGAAGCTTTCTTT.

As DNA, the CDR3 is TGTGCCAGCAGTTACTCCGGGACTAGCGGGGGGGAGACCCAGTACTTC. This gives the protein CASSYSGTSGGETQYF. The V and J genes are TRBV6-5 and TRBJ2-5, with 15 bases fitting TRBD2. Germline V gives CDR1 MNHEY, CDR2 SVGAGI. Trimming at V came to 0 bases and at J to 5 bases, leaving 1 base not matched to a gene. The CDR3 runs 16 residues.

This clone was observed a few times. This chain links TRBV10-3 with TRBJ2-2; a weak D match, TRBD1 (6 bases). The CDR3 sequence is 15 residues long. Germline V lookup: CDR1 ENHRY, CDR2 SYGVKD. Trimming removed 4 bases at V and 5 bases at J, with 14 bases between. DNA of the CDR3: TGTGCCATCAGTGGCCCTCAAGGGGGTACCGGGGAGCTGTTTTTT. The encoded protein is CAISGPQGGTGELFF.

The chain uses TRBV30 and TRBJ2-3, with D perhaps TRBD2 (5 bases). Germline CDR1 and CDR2: GTSNPN and SVGIG (reference sequence). The CDR3 length is 15 residues. The V end was cut by 3 bases, the J end by 0 bases, with 13 bases between. CDR3 nucleotide sequence: TGTGCCTGGAGCGACTTAGGCGGGAGCACAGATACGCAGTATTTT. Its protein product is CAWSDLGGSTDTQYF.

The rearrangement links TRBV18 to TRBJ2-5; D gene uncertain. The CDR3 spans 13 residues. V lost 3 bases, J lost 1 base, and 6 bases lay in between. Germline CDR1 is KGHSH and CDR2 is LQKENI. The CDR3 reads CASSPLAQETQYF. The CDR3 DNA sequence: TGTGCCAGCTCACCCTTGGCCCAAGAGACCCAGTACTTC.

The gene calls are TRBV7-9 and TRBJ2-4, with D maybe TRBD2 (5 bases). This CDR3 is 10 amino acids long. The ends were cut back, 8 bases at V and 13 bases at J, with 12 bases in the middle. Germline CDR1 reads SEHNR; CDR2 reads FQNEAQ (reference sequence). Here the CDR3 DNA reads TGTGCCAGCTCTGGGAGCGTGCAGTACTTC. Amino acid sequence: CASSGSVQYF.

V and J are TRBV27 and TRBJ1-2; 7 bases fit TRBD1. The V and J ends lost 3 bases and 4 bases, in that order; junction bases with no gene match: 5. Per the germline V gene, CDR1 is MNHEY and CDR2 is SMNVEV (reference sequence). The length of the CDR3 is 14 residues. Written as DNA, the CDR3 is TGTGCCAGCAGTTTCAAGGGGGCGATCTATGGCTACACCTTC. It codes for CASSFKGAIYGYTF.

This rearrangement joins TRBV7-2 to TRBJ2-7, with D possibly being TRBD1 (5 bases). The CDR3 spans 14 residues. Trimming cost V 4 bases and J 5 bases, with 15 bases left between them. CDR1 and CDR2 from the germline V gene are SGHTA and FQGNSA. The CDR3 DNA reads as TGTGCCAGCAGCTCCCAGGGAATGCCCAACGAGCAGTACTTC. Translated: CASSSQGMPNEQYF. The entire variable domain, with the rest obtained from reference TRBV7-2 and TRBJ2-7, is as follows: GAGVSQSPSNKVTEKGKDVELRCDPISGHTALYWYRQSLGQGLEFLIYFQGNSAPDKSGLPSDRFSAERTGGSVSTLTIQRTQQEDSAVYLCASSSQGMPNEQYFGPGTRLTVT.

The V and J genes are TRBV7-6 and TRBJ2-5; 8 positions match TRBD1. The CDR3 is 13 amino acids. V lost 4 bases and J lost 7; bases outside the gene matches: 5. Germline CDR1 SGHVS, CDR2 FNYEAQ. CDR3 DNA sequence: TGTGCCAGCAGCTCAACAGGGGGAGGGACCCAGTACTTC. Translation: CASSSTGGGTQYF. Based on the CDR3 plus reference TRBV7-6 and TRBJ2-5, the full variable domain is GAGVSQSPRYKVTKRGQDVALRCDPISGHVSLYWYRQALGQGPEFLTYFNYEAQQDKSGLPNDRFSAERPEGSISTLTIQRTEQRDSAMYRCASSSTGGGTQYFGPGTRLLVL.

This chain uses TRBV27 with TRBJ1-4, with a weak D call TRBD1 (6 bases). Germline V CDR1 and CDR2: MNHEY, SMNVEV (reference sequence). CDR3 length equals 15 residues. The V end lost 4 bases, the J end lost 3 bases, and 12 bases lay between the germline ends. CDR3 sequence (DNA): TGTGCCAGCAGTTCCCAGGGGAGATCTAATGAAAAACTGTTTTTT. Translating gives CASSSQGRSNEKLFF.

The count of this clone is one. The chain is built from TRBV18 and TRBJ2-7; maybe TRBD2 (6 bases). The CDR3 covers 16 residues. V lost 6 bases to trimming and J lost 0 bases, with 18 bases between them. Germline CDR1 and CDR2: KGHSH and LQKENI. The CDR3 DNA reads TGTGCCAGCTCCCTTTCGGAGGGCCGAAGCTCCTACGAGCAGTACTTC. Translating it yields CASSLSEGRSSYEQYF.

The chain uses TRBV5-1 and TRBJ2-7; maybe TRBD1 (6 bases). V shed 1 base and J shed 2 bases, with 10 bases lying between them. Germline CDR1 is SGHRS and CDR2 is YFSETQ. The CDR3 has 14 residues. Written as DNA, the CDR3 is TGCGCCAGCAGCTTGACAGGGCCAACCTACGAGCAGTACTTC. Translating gives CASSLTGPTYEQYF.

The J gene is TRBJ2-7, the V gene TRBV28; no firm D call. The CDR3 is 12 residues long. Germline V gene sequence: CDR1 MDHEN, CDR2 SYDVKM. V was pared by 7 bases and J by 0 bases, with 7 bases between. The CDR3 loop is CASKRGSYEQYF. The CDR3 DNA reads as TGTGCCAGCAAGAGAGGCTCCTACGAGCAGTACTTC.

This chain uses TRBV7-2 with TRBJ2-5, with D maybe TRBD1 (6 bases). From germline, CDR1 is SGHTA and CDR2 FQGNSA. Trimming shortened V by 8 bases and J by 4 bases, and 17 bases separated the two germline ends. The CDR3 is made up of 14 amino acids. The CDR3 DNA reads as TGTGCCAGCGGCCGTGGGGGCCTCGGAGAGACCCAGTACTTC. Amino acids: CASGRGGLGETQYF.

This chain connects TRBV2 to TRBJ2-5; 12 nucleotides match TRBD2. This CDR3 has 17 amino acids. The trim removed 2 bases at V and 3 bases at J, leaving 7 bases unmatched. Germline loops: CDR1 SNHLY, CDR2 FYNNEI. CDR3 protein: CASSERASGGAKETQYF. CDR3 DNA: TGTGCCAGCAGTGAAAGGGCTAGCGGGGGGGCCAAAGAGACCCAGTACTTC. The entire variable domain, with the rest obtained from reference TRBV2 and TRBJ2-5, is as follows: EPEVTQTPSHQVTQMGQEVILRCVPISNHLYFYWYRQILGQKVEFLVSFYNNEISEKSEIFDDQFSVERPDGSNFTLKIRSTKLEDSAMYFCASSERASGGAKETQYFGPGTRLLVL.

The J gene is TRBJ1-5, the V gene TRBV5-6, with D maybe TRBD1 (5 bases). Germline values: CDR1 SGHDT, CDR2 YYEEEE. V was shortened by 1 base and J by 0 bases, with 11 bases between the two germline ends. This CDR3 is built from 16 residues. CDR3 nucleotides: TGTGCCAGCAGCTTGTATGGGACTTATAGCAATCAGCCCCAGCATTTT. This gives the protein CASSLYGTYSNQPQHF.

This sequence joins TRBV6-5 and TRBJ1-2; D not resolved. The CDR3 sequence is 11 residues long. V was cut by 6 bases and J by 5 bases, with 7 bases left in between. Germline CDR1 reads MNHEY; CDR2 reads SVGAGI. The CDR3 bases are TGTGCCAGCAGGACGGAGTATGGCTACACCTTC. It specifies CASRTEYGYTF.

This chain links TRBV19 with TRBJ2-7; TRBD2 agrees at 15 bases. CDR1 and CDR2 (germline): LNHDA, SQIVND (reference sequence). This CDR3 has 19 residues. V shed 4 bases and J 3 bases; nucleotides not matched to a gene: 13. The CDR3 region has the DNA TGTGCCAGTAGTACCTCGGGACTAGCGGGGGGTCGAACTAACTACGAGCAGTACTTC. This codes for CASSTSGLAGGRTNYEQYF.

This clone was seen only a few times. CDR3 in amino acids: CASSESRGQNTEAFF. The CDR3 DNA reads TGTGCCAGCTCGGAAAGCCGGGGACAGAACACTGAAGCTTTCTTT. The chain has TRBV18 and TRBJ1-1; D possibly corresponds to TRBD1 (6 bases). Germline CDR1 is KGHSH and CDR2 is LQKENI. The V end was cut by 6 bases, the J end by 1 base, with 15 bases between. The CDR3 is made up of 15 amino acids.

The chain couples TRBV6-5 to TRBJ1-5; D is possibly TRBD1 (5 bases). This CDR3 is 14 amino acids long. In germline, CDR1 is MNHEY, CDR2 SVGAGI. Trimming removed 4 bases from V and 3 bases from J, with 10 bases in between. The CDR3 protein is CASSSTALNQPQHF. Here the CDR3 DNA reads TGTGCCAGCAGTTCGACAGCGCTCAATCAGCCCCAGCATTTT.